The next 22 T cell receptor beta chains were all read from a single sample in a study of T cell changes during pregnancy in multiple sclerosis. This table comes from immunoSEQ multiplex PCR, and its TCRdb copy is limited to in-frame clones, with some not included. The table shows some 30,000 clones, with 89% occurring only once. Material: CD8+ T cells from peripheral blood mononuclear cells, obtained in the second trimester of pregnancy. The receptors were gathered from a female donor with multiple sclerosis, enrolled in a pregnancy study.

The gene calls are TRBV4-3 and TRBJ1-2; 9 bases are shared with TRBD1. V dropped 3 bases and J dropped 5; count of bases not matched to a gene: 7. The CDR3 has 15 amino acids. Germline assignment: CDR1 LGHNA and CDR2 YSLEER. The CDR3 region has the DNA TGCGCCAGCAGCCATACCCGGGACAGGGTGTATGGCTACACCTTC. This codes for CASSHTRDRVYGYTF.

This chain links TRBV4-2 with TRBJ2-2; D not resolved. From germline, CDR1 is LGHNA and CDR2 YNFKEQ. V was shortened by 7 bases and J by 3 bases, with 3 bases between the two germline ends. CDR3 length: 11 amino acids. The CDR3 bases are TGTGCCAGCACAGACACCGGGGAGCTGTTTTTT. Translation: CASTDTGELFF.

J is TRBJ1-2 and V is TRBV27; weak D call: TRBD1 (6 bases). The CDR3 consists of 14 residues. In germline, CDR1 is MNHEY, CDR2 SMNVEV (reference sequence). V lost 4 bases and J lost 7, with 16 bases in between. The CDR3 DNA follows: TGTGCCAGCAGTTCGATCTTGGACAGCTCTGGCTACACCTTC. Translating it yields CASSSILDSSGYTF.

This chain uses TRBV7-8 with TRBJ2-2; maybe TRBD1 (5 bases). V was cut by 5 bases and J by 3 bases, with 7 bases left in between. This CDR3 spans 13 amino acids. Germline-derived CDR1 and CDR2 are SGHVS and FQNEAQ. The CDR3 sequence: CASSLRDTGELFF. CDR3 nucleotide sequence: TGTGCCAGCAGCCTCAGGGACACCGGGGAGCTGTTTTTT.

The CDR3, as DNA: TGTGCCAGCAGCCAGAGGGACAGCCCCTCCTACAATGAGCAGTTCTTC. Its translation is CASSQRDSPSYNEQFF. The rearrangement uses TRBV5-6 and TRBJ2-1; 7 nucleotides agree with TRBD1. CDR1 is SGHDT and CDR2 is YYEEEE in the germline V gene. This CDR3 has 16 amino acids. V lost 4 bases, J lost 0 bases, and 7 bases stayed unmatched.

This clone was counted between two and nine times. The rearrangement uses TRBV4-1 and TRBJ1-1, with D hard to call. V was trimmed by 4 bases and J by 0 bases, leaving 9 bases between them. This CDR3 region has 14 residues. Germline V CDR1 and CDR2: MGHRA, YSYEKL. The CDR3, as DNA: TGCGCCAGCAGCCCTTTGGCCGTGAACACTGAAGCTTTCTTT. As protein: CASSPLAVNTEAFF.

The rearrangement links TRBV9 to TRBJ2-2; D unclear. The CDR3 covers 14 residues. CDR1 and CDR2 (germline): SGDLS, YYNGEE. V lost 3 bases to trimming and J lost 3 bases, with 9 bases between them. The CDR3 DNA reads TGTGCCAGCAGCGAACTACTATACACCGGGGAGCTGTTTTTT. This sequence encodes CASSELLYTGELFF.

CDR3: CASSTTTGANTIYF. The CDR3 DNA is TGTGCCAGCAGCACCACGACAGGGGCGAACACCATATATTTT. The gene calls are TRBV7-9 and TRBJ1-3; 8 nucleotides line up with TRBD1. The length of the CDR3 is 14 residues. The junction had 7 bases not matched to a gene; V was cut back by 5 bases and J by 7 bases. The germline V gene has CDR1 SEHNR and CDR2 FQNEAQ (reference sequence).

This sequence joins TRBV7-9 and TRBJ2-7; the D gene is possibly TRBD2 (5 bases). V dropped 3 bases and J dropped 4 bases, with 10 bases sitting between them. The CDR3 totals 13 residues. Germline loops: CDR1 SEHNR, CDR2 FQNEAQ (reference sequence). The chain's CDR3 is CASSFSGEYEQYF. The CDR3 DNA is TGTGCCAGCAGCTTTTCCGGGGAATACGAGCAGTACTTC.

J is TRBJ1-2 and V is TRBV7-9; no firm D call. The CDR3 consists of 13 residues. V was pared by 4 bases and J by 4 bases, with 10 bases between. Germline V gives CDR1 SEHNR, CDR2 FQNEAQ (reference sequence). CDR3 loop: CASSSGVIYGYTF. For the CDR3, the DNA is TGTGCCAGCAGCTCGGGAGTCATCTATGGCTACACCTTC.

The chain has TRBV4-1 and TRBJ1-3; D unresolved. The length of the CDR3 is 17 residues. The germline V gene has CDR1 MGHRA and CDR2 YSYEKL. Trimming shortened V by 0 bases and J by 0 bases, and 12 bases separated the two germline ends. This CDR3 is CASSQDHTVYSGNTIYF. CDR3 nucleotides: TGCGCCAGCAGCCAAGATCATACAGTCTACTCTGGAAACACCATATATTTT.

This clone was observed once. The chain couples TRBV7-9 to TRBJ2-1, with 11 nucleotides matching TRBD1. Germline V gene data show CDR1 as SEHNR and CDR2 as FQNEAQ (reference sequence). J lost 6 bases, V lost 4 bases, and 5 bases had no gene match. CDR3 length equals 15 residues. The CDR3: CASSSTGTGGNEQFF. In DNA form, the CDR3 reads TGTGCCAGCAGCTCAACCGGGACAGGGGGCAATGAGCAGTTCTTC.

This rearrangement joins TRBV6-8 to TRBJ2-4; TRBD2 might be the D (7 bases). Germline lookup yields CDR1 MNHGY and CDR2 SAAAGT. The CDR3 has 17 amino acids. V lost 4 bases, J lost 2 bases, and 18 bases lay in between. CDR3: CASSSSPRGGPKNIQYF. The CDR3 DNA reads TGTGCCAGCAGTTCCTCGCCTAGGGGGGGGCCCAAAAACATTCAGTACTTC.

The chain links TRBV6-1 to TRBJ2-3; D possibly corresponds to TRBD2 (6 bases). The CDR3 covers 15 residues. The V end lost 0 bases, the J end lost 3 bases, and 10 bases lay between the germline ends. Germline lookup yields CDR1 MNHNS and CDR2 SASEGT. CDR3 sequence: CASSEAPGSTDTQYF. DNA for the CDR3: TGTGCCAGCAGTGAAGCGCCCGGGAGTACAGATACGCAGTATTTT.

This chain joins TRBV28 and TRBJ1-6; 12 bases are shared with TRBD1. Unmatched junction bases numbered 12, after V lost 5 bases and J lost 7 bases. Germline CDR1 is MDHEN and CDR2 is SYDVKM. The CDR3 is 18 residues long. CDR3 in DNA: TGTGCCAGCAGTCCCGGGACAGGGGGCGGTTTCAGGAATTCACCCCTCCACTTT. Its protein is CASSPGTGGGFRNSPLHF.

Here the CDR3 DNA reads TGCGCCAGCAGCCAAGATACGGATGGTAGGGGGACATCACACTTCTTCTACGAGCAGTACTTC. This gives the protein CASSQDTDGRGTSHFFYEQYF. This sequence joins TRBV4-3 and TRBJ2-7; possible D gene TRBD1, 6 bases. CDR1 LGHNA and CDR2 YSLEER come from the germline V gene. V was trimmed by 0 bases and J by 3 bases, leaving 30 bases between them. The CDR3 spans 21 residues.

In this sample, this clone turned up once. The chain has TRBV10-3 and TRBJ2-7; D call uncertain. Trimming left V 2 bases short and J 3 bases short, with 11 bases between. CDR1 is ENHRY, CDR2 SYGVKD, per germline. CDR3 length: 14 amino acids. The chain's CDR3 is CAISEIVEIYEQYF. The CDR3 DNA sequence: TGTGCCATCAGTGAGATAGTAGAGATCTACGAGCAGTACTTC.

V usage is TRBV6-5 and J usage is TRBJ2-7; D may be TRBD1 (5 bases). Trimming took off 0 bases at V and 2 bases at J, with 14 bases between the two ends. Germline V gene lookup returns CDR1 MNHEY and CDR2 SVGAGI. The CDR3 runs to 16 residues. This CDR3 is CASSYSQGTKAYEQYF. The CDR3 region has the DNA TGTGCCAGCAGTTACTCTCAGGGAACCAAAGCCTACGAGCAGTACTTC.

The chain uses TRBV7-6 and TRBJ1-4; perhaps TRBD1 as D (6 bases). CDR3 length equals 17 residues. From germline, CDR1 is SGHVS and CDR2 FNYEAQ. V was cut by 0 bases and J by 3 bases, with 14 bases left in between. The CDR3 DNA follows: TGTGCCAGCAGCTTAGCTGAGGGGGGAGGGCCTAATGAAAAACTGTTTTTT. Residues: CASSLAEGGGPNEKLFF.

V usage is TRBV19 and J usage is TRBJ1-1; no firm D call. Germline CDR1 and CDR2: LNHDA and SQIVND (reference sequence). This CDR3 spans 12 amino acids. V lost 5 bases and J lost 1, with 5 bases in between. CDR3 DNA sequence: TGTGCCAGTAGTCACAGGAACACTGAAGCTTTCTTT. Protein sequence: CASSHRNTEAFF.

The chain combines TRBV6-1 with TRBJ2-7; 10 nucleotides agree with TRBD2. Germline V gene lookup returns CDR1 MNHNS and CDR2 SASEGT. V shed 1 base, J shed 6 bases, and the junction held 6 bases outside the gene matches. CDR3 length equals 15 residues. DNA for the CDR3: TGTGCCAGCAGTGAAGATACTAGCGGGACCGGCGAGCAGTACTTC. It is translated as CASSEDTSGTGEQYF.

V and J are TRBV29-1 and TRBJ2-3; 13 nucleotides line up with TRBD2. The CDR3 contains 16 residues. Germline V gene data show CDR1 as SQVTM and CDR2 as ANQGSEA. V shed 6 bases, J shed 2 bases, and the junction held 8 bases outside the gene matches. The DNA for the CDR3 is TGCAGCGTCGATTGGACTAGCGGGGGCCTCACAGATACGCAGTATTTT. Translated, it gives CSVDWTSGGLTDTQYF.